A single sample is the source of the 27 T cell receptor beta chains below, sequenced in a study of a mutant IDH1 vaccine in newly diagnosed glioma. The sample's time point: week 5, during vaccination. It was 300 ug of mutant IDH1 20-mer peptide that made up each vaccine dose, given with topical imiquimod. These receptors' targets are unknown. Some clones are missing from TCRdb's copy, which holds only in-frame ones; the method was immunoSEQ multiplex PCR. The data contain some 35,000 clones, roughly 80% of them seen just once; the ten biggest clones take up roughly 12%. This material consisted of PBMCs, taken from a glioma patient whose treatment included an IDH1 peptide vaccine. These receptor sequences come from a man between 45 and 60 years old with glioma.

This chain uses TRBV14 with TRBJ2-1, with 7 positions matching TRBD1. Looked up from germline, CDR1 is SGHDN and CDR2 is FVKESK. With 8 bases clipped from V and 4 bases from J, the junction kept 2 bases outside the gene matches. The CDR3 totals 12 residues. CDR3 in DNA: TGTGCCAGCCGGGACAGTTACAATGAGCAGTTCTTC. This encodes CASRDSYNEQFF.

This clone has a handful of counts. This chain uses TRBV9 with TRBJ1-2; D unresolved. The CDR3 loop spans 14 amino acids. V was shortened by 0 bases and J by 3 bases, with 9 bases between the two germline ends. Per the germline V gene, CDR1 is SGDLS and CDR2 is YYNGEE. The CDR3 loop is CASSVGLGDYGYTF. In DNA, the CDR3 is TGTGCCAGCAGCGTAGGGTTGGGAGACTATGGCTACACCTTC.

A single count supports this clone. The chain links TRBV7-2 to TRBJ1-2; D ambiguous. The CDR3 has 14 residues. The V end lost 5 bases, the J end lost 3 bases, and 13 bases lay between the germline ends. Germline V gives CDR1 SGHTA, CDR2 FQGNSA. CDR3 sequence (DNA): TGTGCCAGCAGCCTAGGATCTGTAGACTATGGCTACACCTTC. It encodes CASSLGSVDYGYTF.

The chain uses TRBV5-1 and TRBJ1-5; no definite D call. V was shortened by 1 base and J by 7 bases, with 9 bases between the two germline ends. The CDR3 sequence is 13 residues long. Per germline, CDR1 SGHRS and CDR2 YFSETQ. CDR3 DNA sequence: TGCGCCAGCAGCTTGAACCCGCTCCAGCCCCAGCATTTT. It translates to CASSLNPLQPQHF.

The J gene is TRBJ2-7, the V gene TRBV6-1, with 8 bases fitting TRBD1. This CDR3 is built from 13 residues. V trimming: 6 bases; J trimming: 7 bases; junction bases outside the gene matches: 8. CDR1 is MNHNS, CDR2 SASEGT, per germline. The CDR3 DNA is TGTGCCAGCAGCCTCGGACAGGGTGGTGAGCAGTACTTC. It encodes CASSLGQGGEQYF.

This sequence joins TRBV28 and TRBJ1-1, with D possibly being TRBD1 (6 bases). The germline V and J ends were trimmed by 3 bases and 5 bases, with 13 bases remaining between them. Per germline, CDR1 MDHEN and CDR2 SYDVKM. The CDR3 covers 14 residues. In nucleotides, the CDR3 is TGTGCCAGCAGTTTCAGGGGTGGACGGACTGAAGCTTTCTTT. Residues: CASSFRGGRTEAFF. Drawing the rest from reference TRBV28 and TRBJ1-1, the complete variable domain is DVKVTQSSRYLVKRTGEKVFLECVQDMDHENMFWYRQDPGLGLRLIYFSYDVKMKEKGDIPEGYSVSREKKERFSLILESASTNQTSMYLCASSFRGGRTEAFFGQGTRLTVV.

The chain is built from TRBV6-5 and TRBJ1-1; D may be TRBD1 (6 bases). The germline V gene has CDR1 MNHEY and CDR2 SVGAGI. The germline V and J ends were trimmed by 8 bases and 1 base, with 17 bases remaining between them. The CDR3 runs 15 residues. The CDR3 sequence: CASFYSGQRNTEAFF. The DNA for the CDR3 is TGTGCCAGCTTCTACTCCGGACAGAGGAACACTGAAGCTTTCTTT.

The chain couples TRBV2 to TRBJ1-1; 10 positions agree with TRBD1. V trimming: 5 bases; J trimming: 3 bases; junction bases outside the gene matches: 6. Germline-derived CDR1 and CDR2 are SNHLY and FYNNEI. The CDR3 is made up of 15 amino acids. The CDR3 reads CASSLSGQGYTEAFF. The CDR3 coding sequence is TGTGCCAGCAGTCTTTCGGGACAGGGGTACACTGAAGCTTTCTTT.

V is TRBV7-2 and J is TRBJ1-1; D unclear. This CDR3 is built from 16 residues. The germline V and J ends were trimmed by 6 bases and 0 bases, with 17 bases remaining between them. Germline lookup yields CDR1 SGHTA and CDR2 FQGNSA. The CDR3 region has the DNA TGTGCCAGCAGTCTTAATGCCGGGTCTATGAACACTGAAGCTTTCTTT. This translates into CASSLNAGSMNTEAFF.

This chain links TRBV27 with TRBJ2-7, with 9 bases fitting TRBD1. CDR1 MNHEY and CDR2 SMNVEV come from the germline V gene (reference sequence). This CDR3 has 16 amino acids. Unmatched junction bases numbered 5, after V lost 2 bases and J lost 0 bases. The CDR3 loop is CASSLGTGKSSYEQYF. The CDR3 DNA is TGTGCCAGCAGTTTAGGGACAGGGAAAAGCTCCTACGAGCAGTACTTC.

V usage is TRBV2 and J usage is TRBJ2-3; 13 nucleotides line up with TRBD2. The V segment lost 4 bases and the J segment 7 bases; nucleotides outside the gene matches: 5. CDR3 length: 15 residues. Germline V gene data show CDR1 as SNHLY and CDR2 as FYNNEI. Here the CDR3 DNA reads TGTGCCAGCAGTGTTCGACTAGCGGGGGGTCATACGCAGTATTTT. As protein: CASSVRLAGGHTQYF.

This clone was seen more than once but under ten times. The J gene is TRBJ1-1, the V gene TRBV6-5; tentative D call: TRBD1 (5 bases). Germline V gives CDR1 MNHEY, CDR2 SVGAGI. V lost 0 bases and J lost 7, with 12 bases in between. The CDR3 covers 14 residues. The CDR3 DNA sequence: TGTGCCAGCAGTTACTCGACGACTGGGGGTGAAGCTTTCTTT. Translation gives CASSYSTTGGEAFF.

V gene TRBV18 combines with J gene TRBJ2-7; D might be TRBD2 (5 bases). CDR3 length: 14 residues. V lost 3 bases, J lost 3 bases, and 12 bases lay in between. Germline loops: CDR1 KGHSH, CDR2 LQKENI. The CDR3 is CASSPAGGDYEQYF. The CDR3 DNA reads as TGTGCCAGCTCACCCGCGGGTGGTGACTACGAGCAGTACTTC.

The chain links TRBV9 to TRBJ2-7; D might be TRBD2 (5 bases). The CDR3 loop spans 13 amino acids. Germline CDR1 reads SGDLS; CDR2 reads YYNGEE. The ends were cut back, 2 bases at V and 5 bases at J, with 11 bases in the middle. For the CDR3, the DNA is TGTGCCAGCAGCGTCTCATTCGGGAACGAGCAGTACTTC. It codes for CASSVSFGNEQYF.

The V and J genes are TRBV27 and TRBJ2-7, with 7 bases lining up with TRBD1. The junction had 5 bases not matched to a gene; V was cut back by 6 bases and J by 3 bases. Germline V gene sequence: CDR1 MNHEY, CDR2 SMNVEV (reference sequence). The CDR3 runs to 13 residues. In nucleotides, the CDR3 is TGTGCCAGCAGCGACAGGGAACTCTACGAGCAGTACTTC. This sequence encodes CASSDRELYEQYF.

The V gene is TRBV19, the J gene TRBJ1-4, with 9 bases lining up with TRBD1. V lost 5 bases to trimming and J lost 6 bases; unmatched junction nucleotides: 7. In germline, CDR1 is LNHDA, CDR2 SQIVND (reference sequence). The CDR3 has 15 amino acids. The CDR3 reads CASSSPGQGDEKLFF. CDR3 coding DNA: TGTGCCAGTAGTTCTCCGGGACAGGGAGATGAAAAACTGTTTTTT.

The chain combines TRBV6-1 with TRBJ1-5; maybe TRBD1 (6 bases). Per the germline V gene, CDR1 is MNHNS and CDR2 is SASEGT. Trimming removed 2 bases from V and 0 bases from J, with 11 bases in between. The CDR3 loop spans 16 amino acids. CDR3 DNA: TGTGCCAGCAGTGAAAGAAGGACAGATAGCAATCAGCCCCAGCATTTT. Amino acid sequence: CASSERRTDSNQPQHF.

The genes are TRBV27 and TRBJ1-5; the match to TRBD1 covers 9 bases. CDR1 is MNHEY, CDR2 SMNVEV, per germline (reference sequence). Losses at the gene ends were 5 bases for V and 5 bases for J; bases not matched to a gene: 10. The CDR3 covers 16 residues. The CDR3 here is CASSGHGTGLHQPQHF. For the CDR3, the DNA is TGTGCCAGCAGTGGGCACGGGACAGGGCTTCATCAGCCCCAGCATTTT.

The CDR3 here is CASSLRLSNYGYTF. The CDR3 region has the DNA TGTGCCAGCAGTCTCCGTCTCTCTAACTATGGCTACACCTTC. The rearrangement links TRBV6-1 to TRBJ1-2; unclear D gene. CDR3 length: 14 residues. V was cut by 5 bases and J by 0 bases, with 10 bases left in between. Germline CDR1 is MNHNS and CDR2 is SASEGT.

V gene TRBV27 combines with J gene TRBJ2-7; tentatively, D is TRBD1 (6 bases). V shed 0 bases and J shed 4 bases, with 22 bases lying between them. Germline lookup yields CDR1 MNHEY and CDR2 SMNVEV (reference sequence). The CDR3 is 18 amino acids. The CDR3 DNA is TGTGCCAGCAGTTTATCGAAAGTAGATCTGGGACACGTTTACGAGCAGTACTTC. As protein: CASSLSKVDLGHVYEQYF.

Only one count was recorded for this clone. V gene TRBV6-1 combines with J gene TRBJ2-4; 9 bases are a match to TRBD1. Germline V gives CDR1 MNHNS, CDR2 SASEGT. The CDR3 loop spans 14 amino acids. Trimming at V came to 8 bases and at J to 7 bases, leaving 9 bases not matched to a gene. This CDR3 reads CASCRDREVNIQYF. CDR3 nucleotide sequence: TGTGCCAGCTGTCGGGACAGGGAGGTCAACATTCAGTACTTC.

The V and J genes are TRBV28 and TRBJ1-5; D gene ambiguous. The ends were cut back, 10 bases at V and 4 bases at J, with 17 bases in the middle. The V gene's germline CDR1 is MDHEN and CDR2 SYDVKM. CDR3 size: 14 residues. CDR3 DNA: TGTGCCATTTCCGGGGTTTTCACGAATCAGCCCCAGCATTTT. Amino acids: CAISGVFTNQPQHF.

This rearrangement joins TRBV30 to TRBJ1-6; 10 bases are shared with TRBD1. Germline V CDR1 and CDR2: GTSNPN, SVGIG (reference sequence). CDR3 length: 14 residues. The V and J ends lost 2 bases and 8 bases, in that order; junction bases with no gene match: 3. CDR3 region: CAWSQTGGYSPLHF. DNA of the CDR3: TGTGCCTGGAGTCAGACAGGGGGCTATTCACCCCTCCACTTT.

This clone came up a few times. The gene calls are TRBV7-9 and TRBJ2-2; no definite D call. Trimming shortened V by 4 bases and J by 3 bases, and 15 bases separated the two germline ends. Germline lookup yields CDR1 SEHNR and CDR2 FQNEAQ (reference sequence). The CDR3 runs 16 residues. Here the CDR3 reads CASSSGKIGYTGELFF. The CDR3, as DNA: TGTGCCAGCAGCTCGGGTAAAATTGGGTACACCGGGGAGCTGTTTTTT.

This sequence joins TRBV19 and TRBJ2-1; possibly TRBD2 for D (5 bases). The CDR3 sequence is 16 residues long. From germline, CDR1 is LNHDA and CDR2 SQIVND (reference sequence). V gave up 7 bases and J gave up 5 bases, with 21 bases separating them. DNA for the CDR3: TGTGCCAGTACCCCTAGGACGGGGAGCCCCCACAATGAGCAGTTCTTC. Protein: CASTPRTGSPHNEQFF.

The V gene is TRBV5-1, the J gene TRBJ1-3; no firm D call. CDR1 is SGHRS, CDR2 YFSETQ, per germline. V shed 6 bases and J shed 0 bases, with 13 bases lying between them. The CDR3 is 15 amino acids. CDR3: CASTRGGNSGNTIYF. The CDR3 coding sequence is TGCGCCAGCACCCGAGGAGGTAACTCTGGAAACACCATATATTTT.

The gene calls are TRBV28 and TRBJ1-2; 8 positions agree with TRBD1. The germline CDR1 and CDR2 sequences are MDHEN and SYDVKM. This CDR3 is built from 12 residues. Losses at the gene ends were 6 bases for V and 7 bases for J; bases not matched to a gene: 4. CDR3 nucleotide sequence: TGTGCCAGCAGGTCAGGGGGCTCTGGCTACACCTTC. Amino acids: CASRSGGSGYTF.